What follows describes a single T cell receptor (beta chain). The length of the CDR3 is 13 residues. V lost 3 bases and J lost 3, with 11 bases in between. CDR1 and CDR2 (germline): DFQATT, SNEGSKA (reference sequence). TCRdb used MiXCR to reprocess the RACE reads, holding one entry per CDR3 protein. The data hold approximately 400,000 distinct CDR3 sequences, with approximately 5.1% observed a single time. These data belong to a study of human T cells and chemical hapten exposure. Stated time point: patch test 1, 2 weeks after DPC sensitization. Treatment noted: therapeutic diphenylcyclopropenone sensitization with weekly scalp DPC.

Sample: whole blood, taken in connection with sensitization to the hapten diphenylcyclopropenone (DPC). This TCR derives from a woman aged 45-65 years with alopecia areata. Some clones in this sample may be carry-over from other donors' samples. The genes are TRBV20-1 and TRBJ1-2; D remains unclear. CDR3 DNA: TGCAGTGCTAGGTCCGCCCCAGACTATGGCTACACCTTC. Its protein is CSARSAPDYGYTF.